The present TCR beta chain was sequenced within a study of T-cell memory formation after mild COVID-19. Notes on the study in general: The CD4+ clones that contracted clustered mainly within CM and EM, and the CD8+ clones concentrated in EMRA.

The CDR3 covers 15 residues. From germline, CDR1 is SQVTM and CDR2 ANQGSEA. Trimming removed 4 bases from V and 7 bases from J; junction bases left unmatched: 12. The authors produced TCR alpha and TCR beta cDNA libraries with sample barcodes and UMIs by 5'RACE using constant-segment primers. TCRdb processed the 5' RACE reads anew with MiXCR; each CDR3 protein has one entry. The sample has 98,000 or so distinct CDR3 sequences, roughly a sixth seen once; the top ten hold roughly 6%. The sample holds a few counts of this clonotype. What it binds is not known. The sample comprised PBMCs or a T cell subset sorted from them (not recorded which). The chain links TRBV29-1 to TRBJ2-1, with TRBD1 matching over 8 bases. This clonotype was obtained from a man in his late teens or twenties who had mild COVID-19 (a few samples of this study predate the infection). Cell type and time point are not known. The CDR3 sequence: CSVVRDRPYFNEQFF. The CDR3 DNA follows: TGCAGCGTTGTTCGGGACAGGCCCTATTTTAATGAGCAGTTCTTC.